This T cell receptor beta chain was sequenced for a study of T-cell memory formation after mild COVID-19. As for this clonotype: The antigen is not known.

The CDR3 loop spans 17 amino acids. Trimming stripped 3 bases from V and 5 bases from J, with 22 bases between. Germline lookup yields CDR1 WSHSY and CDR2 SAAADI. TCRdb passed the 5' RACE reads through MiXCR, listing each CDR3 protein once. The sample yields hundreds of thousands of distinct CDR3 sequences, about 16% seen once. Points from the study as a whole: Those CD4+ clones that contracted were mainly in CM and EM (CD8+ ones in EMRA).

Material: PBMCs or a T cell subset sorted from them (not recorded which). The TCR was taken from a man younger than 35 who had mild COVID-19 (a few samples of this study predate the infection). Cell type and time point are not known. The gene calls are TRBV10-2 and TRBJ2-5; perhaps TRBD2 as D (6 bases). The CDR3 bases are TGCGCCAGCAGTGAACTAGCCGGACCCGCGCGAAGGGAGACCCAGTACTTC. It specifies CASSELAGPARRETQYF.